These 11 T cell receptor beta chains were sequenced from one sample in a study of regulatory T cells in long-lasting Graves disease. CDR3-region Arm-PCR and iRepertoire HTBI primers produced the TCR beta libraries. TCRdb reprocessed the multiplex PCR reads with MiXCR, giving one entry per CDR3 protein. The sample shows 700,000 or so distinct CDR3 sequences, roughly 30% of them seen only once. Time point indicated: persistent/refractory GD, antithyroid drugs over 5 years with positive TRAb. After RNA was extracted from PBMCs, the TCR library was made from it. The material sequenced was peripheral blood mononuclear cells (PBMCs), taken when the disease was refractory, from a patient treated with antithyroid drugs. These receptors all come from a female donor with Graves disease.

The chain couples TRBV12-3 or TRBV12-4 to TRBJ1-2; 7 bases are shared with TRBD1. The CDR3 sequence is 15 residues long. V lost 5 bases to trimming and J lost 7 bases; unmatched junction nucleotides: 13. The CDR3 protein is CASSATGAGERGYTF. DNA for the CDR3: TGTGCCAGCAGTGCTACAGGGGCCGGTGAACGTGGCTACACCTTC.

This clonotype was observed at least ten times. The chain carries TRBV27 and TRBJ2-7; the match to TRBD2 covers 13 bases. V trimming: 4 bases; J trimming: 3 bases; junction bases outside the gene matches: 12. The CDR3 runs to 18 residues. Germline CDR1 and CDR2: MNHEY and SMNVEV (reference sequence). CDR3 DNA: TGTGCCAGCAGTTCGCAACCACTAGCGGGAGGGCCTTACTACGAGCAGTACTTC. Residues: CASSSQPLAGGPYYEQYF.

The chain couples TRBV5-6 to TRBJ1-2, with TRBD1 matching over 7 bases. V lost 2 bases, J lost 4 bases, and 11 bases stayed unmatched. The length of the CDR3 is 16 residues. In germline, CDR1 is SGHDT, CDR2 YYEEEE. CDR3 in amino acids: CASSLKTGDGSYGYTF. The CDR3, as DNA: TGTGCCAGCAGCTTAAAAACAGGGGATGGATCCTATGGCTACACCTTC.

The chain recombines TRBV7-3 with TRBJ1-2, with TRBD1 as a possible D gene (6 bases). Trimming stripped 4 bases from V and 2 bases from J, with 20 bases between. CDR1 is SGHTA and CDR2 is FQGTGA in the germline V gene. The CDR3 totals 17 residues. CDR3: CASSSAATARGNYGYTF. DNA for the CDR3: TGTGCCAGCAGCTCGGCCGCCACAGCGAGGGGGAACTATGGCTACACCTTC.

The rearrangement uses TRBV20-1 and TRBJ1-6, with 9 bases matching TRBD1. CDR1 is DFQATT, CDR2 SNEGSKA, per germline (reference sequence). This CDR3 spans 16 amino acids. Trimming took 6 bases from V and 9 from J; bases not matched to a gene: 15. In DNA form, the CDR3 reads TGCAGTGCAAGAACAGGGGGCATATCTTTGGTTTCACCCCTCCACTTT. Its protein is CSARTGGISLVSPLHF.

This clonotype appeared a few times. V gene TRBV5-1 combines with J gene TRBJ1-6; weak D call: TRBD1 (5 bases). Trimming left V 4 bases short and J 5 bases short, with 16 bases between. Germline lookup yields CDR1 SGHRS and CDR2 YFSETQ. CDR3 length: 16 residues. DNA for the CDR3: TGCGCCAGCAGCACCGGGCCGGGACGGAATAATTCACCCCTCCACTTT. As protein: CASSTGPGRNNSPLHF.

The J gene is TRBJ2-1, the V gene TRBV25-1, with 7 bases matching TRBD1. The CDR3 spans 16 residues. Germline loops: CDR1 MGHDK, CDR2 SYGVNS. Trimming cost V 1 base and J 8 bases; bases outside gene matches: 11. The CDR3 region has the DNA TGTGCCAGCAGTGAATCCGCCAAGACTACAGGGGATGAGCAGTTCTTC. It is translated as CASSESAKTTGDEQFF.

This clonotype has a handful of counts. The chain is built from TRBV7-6 and TRBJ1-2, with 7 bases fitting TRBD1. After removal of 5 bases from V and 6 bases from J, the junction contained 15 bases not matched to a gene. The length of the CDR3 is 16 residues. From germline, CDR1 is SGHVS and CDR2 FNYEAQ. DNA for the CDR3: TGTGCCAGCAGCCCGGCGCAGGGGGTCCCCCTGGATGGCTACACCTTC. This encodes CASSPAQGVPLDGYTF.

This clonotype came up once. The rearrangement joins TRBV29-1 to TRBJ2-1; possibly TRBD2 for D (6 bases). CDR3 length equals 11 residues. The V end was cut by 6 bases, the J end by 7 bases, with 10 bases between. Per germline, CDR1 SQVTM and CDR2 ANQGSEA. The CDR3 nucleotides are TGCAGCGTCTTCGGGGGAAATGAGCAGTTCTTC. Residues: CSVFGGNEQFF.

V is TRBV5-6 and J is TRBJ2-7; TRBD1 matches 9 bases. Germline V gene sequence: CDR1 SGHDT, CDR2 YYEEEE. The CDR3 runs 15 residues. With 5 bases clipped from V and 5 bases from J, the junction kept 11 bases outside the gene matches. The CDR3 DNA sequence: TGTGCCAGCAGTTTTCTCGGGACAGGGTCCCACGAGCAGTACTTC. Translating gives CASSFLGTGSHEQYF.

This clonotype was counted between two and nine times. The genes are TRBV6-1 and TRBJ1-2; D gene ambiguous. This CDR3 contains 15 residues. The V end lost 5 bases, the J end lost 0 bases, and 13 bases lay between the germline ends. The germline V gene has CDR1 MNHNS and CDR2 SASEGT. CDR3 DNA: TGTGCCAGCAGTACCCCGACTATTGCTAACTATGGCTACACCTTC. Translated: CASSTPTIANYGYTF.